A selection of T cell receptor beta chains follows, all from one sample in a study of blood T cell repertoires in COVID-19. Profiled with immunoSEQ multiplex PCR; TCRdb holds only in-frame clones, not every one. The sample consists of roughly 200,000 clones, around 80% of them appearing once. Sequencing was done on a sample of peripheral blood. The receptor source for this set is a woman in her 70s with acute or convalescent COVID-19. Both conserved end residues are part of each CDR3. D genes are given only for firm matches. Only some rows state a clone size, as once, few, many or a class for expanded clones.

j_call v_call d_call clone_size cdr3_aa cdr3_nt
TRBJ2-3 TRBV19 TRBD2 once CASSTWREASTDTQYF TGTGCCAGTAGTACTTGGCGGGAGGCTAGCACAGATACGCAGTATTTT
TRBJ2-7 TRBV14 . . CASSQVWPPGFEQYF TGTGCCAGCAGCCAAGTCTGGCCGCCGGGATTCGAGCAGTACTTC
TRBJ1-6 TRBV3-1/TRBV3-2 . . CASSQDVLRPLHF TGTGCCAGCAGCCAAGACGTCCTTCGACCCCTCCACTTT
TRBJ1-4 TRBV25-1 . . CASSELGSSEKLFF TGTGCCAGCAGTGAATTGGGGAGCAGTGAAAAACTGTTTTTT
TRBJ2-3 TRBV5-8 TRBD2 . CASSFLAGGRDTQYF TGTGCCAGCAGCTTCCTAGCGGGAGGGCGGGATACGCAGTATTTT
TRBJ1-1 TRBV5-4 TRBD1 . CASSPGGTMNTEAFF TGTGCCAGCAGCCCAGGGGGGACCATGAACACTGAAGCTTTCTTT
TRBJ2-3 TRBV27 TRBD1 . CAKGTETSTDTQYF TGTGCCAAAGGGACAGAGACTTCCACAGATACGCAGTATTTT
TRBJ2-7 TRBV29-1 TRBD2 . CSVATPGLAGTFYEQYF TGCAGCGTCGCAACTCCCGGACTAGCGGGGACATTCTACGAGCAGTACTTC
TRBJ1-1 TRBV10-2 TRBD1 . CASSRDRVSEAFF TGCGCCAGCAGCCGGGACAGGGTCTCTGAAGCTTTCTTT
TRBJ2-2 TRBV13 TRBD1 . CASSFGGQAGTGELFF TGTGCCAGCAGCTTTGGGGGACAGGCGGGCACCGGGGAGCTGTTTTTT
TRBJ2-3 TRBV2 . . CASSNRVIGTDTQYF TGTGCCAGCAGTAACAGGGTAATAGGGACAGATACGCAGTATTTT
TRBJ1-2 TRBV29-1 . . CSVVGHGSYGYTF TGCAGCGTTGTGGGACACGGCAGCTATGGCTACACCTTC
TRBJ1-2 TRBV7-6 . once CASSLGAGLYGYTF TGTGCCAGCAGCTTAGGGGCAGGGCTCTATGGCTACACCTTC
TRBJ1-1 TRBV4-1 . few CASSQSSWTEAFF TGCGCCAGCAGCCAATCCAGTTGGACTGAAGCTTTCTTT
TRBJ2-1 TRBV27 . . CASSLDGQSWNEQFF TGTGCCAGCAGTTTAGACGGACAGAGCTGGAATGAGCAGTTCTTC
TRBJ2-7 TRBV6-5 . . CASSPGDNYEQYF TGTGCCAGCAGTCCCGGGGACAACTACGAGCAGTACTTC
TRBJ2-5 TRBV3-1/TRBV3-2 . . CASSHTTRGFSETQYF TGTGCCAGCAGCCATACCACTCGGGGGTTTTCGGAGACCCAGTACTTC